This TCR beta chain derives from a study of blood T cell repertoires in COVID-19. Study as a whole: PBMCs, B-cell-depleted T cells, or T cells were the source of the cDNA or gDNA that made up the material.

Germline V CDR1 and CDR2: SSHAT, FNYEAQ (reference sequence). The ends lost 0 bases at V and 6 bases at J; junction bases unmatched: 7. The CDR3 has 16 amino acids. In the original analysis: Estimation of nucleated cell counts relied on the amplification of reference gene primers. Using immunoSEQ multiplex PCR, the repertoire was profiled, and TCRdb retains in-frame clones only, with some absent. That table gives V, J and clone size, and the DNA gave D and trimming. The sample has around 260,000 clones, roughly 87% seen once. The specimen was peripheral blood. The J gene is TRBJ2-2, the V gene TRBV7-7; 7 positions match TRBD2. This receptor was identified in a human donor in a cohort sampled during active COVID-19. The CDR3: CASSLAATSKSGELFF. DNA of the CDR3: TGTGCCAGCAGCTTAGCGGCGACTAGCAAGTCCGGGGAGCTGTTTTTT.